This passage covers 30 T cell receptor beta chains from one sample sequenced in a study of control samples from healthy donors and cancer patients. Profiled with immunoSEQ multiplex PCR; TCRdb holds only in-frame clones, not every one. The sample includes around 85,000 clones, approximately 91% seen only once; the top ten take approximately 7.6%. The sequencing sample was made of blood. These TCRs come from a woman between 55 and 75 years old in good health.

This clone occurred a few times. This chain uses TRBV19 with TRBJ2-1; the D is unclear. Germline values: CDR1 LNHDA, CDR2 SQIVND (reference sequence). The CDR3 totals 14 residues. V lost 5 bases and J 4 bases, leaving 12 bases between the germline ends. The CDR3 DNA follows: TGTGCCAGTAGTTGGAAGTCTGGATACAATGAGCAGTTCTTC. Protein sequence: CASSWKSGYNEQFF.

The CDR3 bases are TGTGCCAGCAGTGAAGCGCTTAGGACTATATCCACCGGGGAGCTGTTTTTT. This encodes CASSEALRTISTGELFF. The V call is TRBV2, the J call TRBJ2-2; a possible D gene is TRBD2 (6 bases). Trimming removed 0 bases from V and 4 bases from J, with 15 bases in between. Germline-derived CDR1 and CDR2 are SNHLY and FYNNEI. This CDR3 is built from 17 residues.

This chain links TRBV14 with TRBJ2-3; 8 bases align to TRBD2. The CDR3 length is 15 residues. The germline CDR1 and CDR2 sequences are SGHDN and FVKESK. The junction had 7 bases not matched to a gene; V was cut back by 4 bases and J by 4 bases. The DNA of the CDR3 is TGTGCCAGCAGCCGTCGAGCGGGAGTCTCAGATACGCAGTATTTT. Protein: CASSRRAGVSDTQYF.

The chain carries TRBV29-1 and TRBJ2-1; 13 positions agree with TRBD2. Germline values: CDR1 SQVTM, CDR2 ANQGSEA. J was trimmed by 0 bases and V by 0 bases; bases with no gene match: 11. The CDR3 consists of 20 residues. CDR3 region: CSVEEVPGLAGLSSYNEQFF. The CDR3 DNA is TGCAGCGTTGAAGAGGTTCCGGGACTAGCGGGACTAAGCTCCTACAATGAGCAGTTCTTC.

The rearrangement uses TRBV9 and TRBJ1-4; no reliable D call. V was cut by 7 bases and J by 5 bases, with 12 bases left in between. Germline V CDR1 and CDR2: SGDLS, YYNGEE. The CDR3 has 13 amino acids. The CDR3 bases are TGTGCCAGCCAAGGAACAGCGAATGAAAAACTGTTTTTT. This gives the protein CASQGTANEKLFF.

This clone was detected once. The J gene is TRBJ2-3, the V gene TRBV5-6; D is tentatively TRBD1 or TRBD2 (5 bases each). The CDR3 totals 15 residues. V lost 2 bases and J 1 base, leaving 11 bases between the germline ends. Germline V gene sequence: CDR1 SGHDT, CDR2 YYEEEE. As DNA, the CDR3 is TGTGCCAGCAGCTTTCGGGGCATTGGCACAGATACGCAGTATTTT. The encoded protein is CASSFRGIGTDTQYF.

This chain joins TRBV11-3 and TRBJ1-5; D gene unclear. The CDR3 runs 13 residues. CDR1 is SGHNT and CDR2 is YENEEA in the germline V gene. Trimming stripped 6 bases from V and 4 bases from J, with 10 bases between. The chain's CDR3 is CASRLQKNQPQHF. The CDR3 DNA follows: TGTGCCAGCAGACTACAGAAAAATCAGCCCCAGCATTTT.

This CDR3 reads CSVEVQAEDLYGYTF. For the CDR3, the DNA is TGCAGCGTTGAAGTACAGGCCGAGGATCTCTATGGCTACACCTTC. This chain connects TRBV29-1 to TRBJ1-2, with D perhaps matching TRBD1 (5 bases). Germline V CDR1 and CDR2: SQVTM, ANQGSEA. The CDR3 length is 15 residues. V was pared by 1 base and J by 4 bases, with 16 bases between.

The rearrangement joins TRBV3-1 (or the pseudogene TRBV3-2) to TRBJ1-1; maybe TRBD1 (6 bases). This CDR3 spans 14 amino acids. V gave up 4 bases and J gave up 4 bases, with 13 bases separating them. Germline CDR1 and CDR2: LGHDT and YNNKEL (reference sequence). In DNA form, the CDR3 reads TGTGCCAGCAGCCCCACAGGGTACGCCACTGAAGCTTTCTTT. This sequence encodes CASSPTGYATEAFF.

This chain uses TRBV7-2 with TRBJ2-2, with unresolved D. Trimming removed 4 bases from V and 0 bases from J, with 12 bases in between. In germline, CDR1 is SGHTA, CDR2 FQGNSA. CDR3 size: 16 residues. Here the CDR3 reads CASSYLGGANTGELFF. The CDR3 DNA reads as TGTGCCAGCAGCTACCTCGGTGGGGCGAACACCGGGGAGCTGTTTTTT.

Turning to this clone: Other DNA sequences from this sample encode an identical CDR3 as well. The genes are TRBV12-3 or TRBV12-4 and TRBJ2-3; D remains unclear. The V end lost 1 base, the J end lost 4 bases, and 3 bases lay between the germline ends. The CDR3 extends over 12 amino acids. DNA of the CDR3: TGTGCCAGCAGTTTAGGCGCAGATACGCAGTATTTT. This codes for CASSLGADTQYF.

The chain combines TRBV10-1 with TRBJ1-1; D is unresolved. V was trimmed by 4 bases and J by 8 bases, leaving 11 bases between them. This CDR3 has 12 amino acids. Germline V gene data show CDR1 as WNHNN and CDR2 as SYGVQD (reference sequence). The CDR3 here is CASSGPPLEAFF. DNA of the CDR3: TGCGCCAGCAGTGGGCCTCCGCTAGAAGCTTTCTTT.

The V and J genes are TRBV6-5 and TRBJ1-3; possibly TRBD1 for D (6 bases). Per the germline V gene, CDR1 is MNHEY and CDR2 is SVGAGI. This CDR3 is built from 13 residues. The germline V and J ends were trimmed by 5 bases and 4 bases, with 9 bases remaining between them. The CDR3 DNA follows: TGTGCCAGCAGTACAGGGTACGGAAACACCATATATTTT. The encoded protein is CASSTGYGNTIYF.

The genes are TRBV7-9 and TRBJ2-1, with D perhaps matching TRBD1 (5 bases). The V gene lost 1 base and the J gene lost 8 bases, with 15 bases spanning the gap. The CDR3 is 15 amino acids. Germline V lookup: CDR1 SEHNR, CDR2 FQNEAQ (reference sequence). Written as DNA, the CDR3 is TGTGCCAGCAGCTTAGGGGCAGGGCTGGGTTATGAGCAGTTCTTC. Translated, it gives CASSLGAGLGYEQFF.

In this sample, this clone turned up a few times. The J gene is TRBJ1-2, the V gene TRBV5-6; D unresolved. The V gene's germline CDR1 is SGHDT and CDR2 YYEEEE. The CDR3 extends over 14 amino acids. V shed 0 bases and J shed 2 bases, with 8 bases lying between them. The DNA of the CDR3 is TGTGCCAGCAGCTTGGAAGGGCGCAACTATGGCTACACCTTC. It translates to CASSLEGRNYGYTF.

The chain employs TRBV5-5 and TRBJ1-6; 9 nucleotides match TRBD1. With V trimmed by 9 bases and J by 8 bases, 21 bases remained unmatched. CDR1 and CDR2 (germline): SGHKS, YYEKEE (reference sequence). This CDR3 has 18 amino acids. The CDR3 loop is CATHSWSRRQGGDSPLHF. Written as DNA, the CDR3 is TGTGCCACCCACTCCTGGTCTCGACGACAGGGGGGTGATTCACCCCTCCACTTT.

The rearrangement joins TRBV15 to TRBJ2-1, with 9 bases matching TRBD1. CDR3 length: 16 amino acids. Germline V lookup: CDR1 LNHNV, CDR2 YYDKDF (reference sequence). V was pared by 6 bases and J by 5 bases, with 11 bases of the junction left unmatched. The DNA of the CDR3 is TGTGCCACCAGGCCTCCCACCGGGACAGGGAACAATGAGCAGTTCTTC. Its protein product is CATRPPTGTGNNEQFF.

The gene calls are TRBV12-3 or TRBV12-4 and TRBJ1-5; D is possibly TRBD1 (5 bases). V was cut by 6 bases and J by 6 bases, with 12 bases left in between. The CDR3 length is 13 residues. CDR3 residues: CASSPWGSQPQHF. Here the CDR3 DNA reads TGTGCCAGCAGCCCATGGGGGAGTCAGCCCCAGCATTTT.

The chain recombines TRBV30 with TRBJ1-5; 8 bases are shared with TRBD1. The length of the CDR3 is 15 residues. Germline trimming cut 5 bases from V and 4 bases from J; bases unmatched to any gene: 10. CDR1 and CDR2 (germline): GTSNPN, SVGIG (reference sequence). The CDR3 spells CAWADPRGRNQPQHF. In DNA, the CDR3 is TGTGCCTGGGCCGACCCCAGGGGGCGAAATCAGCCCCAGCATTTT.

The chain uses TRBV20-1 and TRBJ1-2; D is unclear. Germline V CDR1 and CDR2: DFQATT, SNEGSKA (reference sequence). Trimming took 3 bases from V and 7 from J, leaving 18 bases between them. The CDR3 extends over 14 amino acids. CDR3 coding DNA: TGCAGTGCTAGTCCCGGACTGGCCGGCGGTGGCTACACCTTC. Protein: CSASPGLAGGGYTF.

V and J are TRBV27 and TRBJ2-5, with 8 bases lining up with TRBD1. Per the germline V gene, CDR1 is MNHEY and CDR2 is SMNVEV (reference sequence). The CDR3 is 13 residues long. The junction had 3 bases not matched to a gene; V was cut back by 6 bases and J by 3 bases. For the CDR3, the DNA is TGTGCCAGCAGCGACAGGGGAGAAGAGACCCAGTACTTC. It is translated as CASSDRGEETQYF.

In its sample, this clone was seen a few times. This chain joins TRBV28 and TRBJ1-5, with D unresolved. CDR1 MDHEN and CDR2 SYDVKM come from the germline V gene. V gave up 1 base and J gave up 7 bases, with 5 bases separating them. The CDR3 consists of 12 residues. DNA for the CDR3: TGTGCCAGCAGTTTATTGGGGCAGCCCCAGCATTTT. This sequence encodes CASSLLGQPQHF.

The rearrangement links TRBV6-1 to TRBJ2-7; 7 nucleotides line up with TRBD1. With V trimmed by 0 bases and J by 2 bases, 10 bases remained unmatched. The CDR3 length is 17 residues. The germline V gene has CDR1 MNHNS and CDR2 SASEGT. CDR3 in DNA: TGTGCCAGCAGTGAAGCGTTAGTGGGGACAGCGGCCTACGAGCAGTACTTC. It codes for CASSEALVGTAAYEQYF.

J is TRBJ2-2 and V is TRBV9, with D tentatively TRBD1 (6 bases). The CDR3 loop spans 17 amino acids. V was trimmed by 4 bases and J by 0 bases, leaving 16 bases between them. Germline V gives CDR1 SGDLS, CDR2 YYNGEE. DNA for the CDR3: TGTGCCAGCAGCCCCCCACCGGGACAAGCGAACACCGGGGAGCTGTTTTTT. This translates into CASSPPPGQANTGELFF.

The rearrangement links TRBV4-1 to TRBJ1-3, with no clear D. Germline V lookup: CDR1 MGHRA, CDR2 YSYEKL. Trimming removed 2 bases at V and 0 bases at J, with 14 bases between. This CDR3 is built from 17 residues. In DNA form, the CDR3 reads TGCGCCAGCAGCCAATTTATCTCTGGGAGCTCTGGAAACACCATATATTTT. Translation: CASSQFISGSSGNTIYF.

The chain has TRBV29-1 and TRBJ2-3; 14 nucleotides match TRBD2. Germline trimming cut 4 bases from V and 4 bases from J; bases unmatched to any gene: 4. Germline V lookup: CDR1 SQVTM, CDR2 ANQGSEA. The CDR3 is 15 amino acids. CDR3 sequence reads: CSVAGLAGAADTQYF. The CDR3 DNA reads TGCAGCGTTGCGGGACTAGCGGGAGCGGCAGATACGCAGTATTTT.

V and J are TRBV28 and TRBJ1-6; D not resolved. Deletions cut 2 bases from V and 4 bases from J, with 6 bases between. Germline V gene lookup returns CDR1 MDHEN and CDR2 SYDVKM. This CDR3 is built from 14 residues. The CDR3 here is CASSLGLYNSPLHF. The CDR3, as DNA: TGTGCCAGCAGTTTAGGCCTTTATAATTCACCCCTCCACTTT.

The V and J genes are TRBV11-2 and TRBJ2-7; 11 positions match TRBD1. V lost 5 bases, J lost 2 bases, and 8 bases stayed unmatched. Germline CDR1 is SGHAT and CDR2 is FQNNGV. CDR3 size: 16 residues. This chain's CDR3 is CASSRGQGGKTYEQYF. CDR3 nucleotide sequence: TGTGCCAGCAGCAGGGGACAGGGGGGAAAAACCTACGAGCAGTACTTC.

This clone was counted many times. The chain employs TRBV28 and TRBJ1-2; D ambiguous. V shed 2 bases and J shed 2 bases, with 6 bases lying between them. The CDR3 totals 13 residues. Germline V CDR1 and CDR2: MDHEN, SYDVKM. The CDR3 loop is CASSLLQNYGYTF. Here the CDR3 DNA reads TGTGCCAGCAGTTTACTACAGAACTATGGCTACACCTTC.

V and J are TRBV18 and TRBJ1-1; D call uncertain. The germline CDR1 and CDR2 sequences are KGHSH and LQKENI. Deletions cut 1 base from V and 5 bases from J, with 11 bases between. The CDR3 length is 14 residues. The CDR3 region is CASSPRGWGTEAFF. The DNA for the CDR3 is TGTGCCAGCTCACCACGGGGATGGGGAACTGAAGCTTTCTTT.